The 19 T cell receptor beta chains below were found in one sample sequenced in a study of T cells in Graves' hyperthyroidism and ophthalmopathy. There were TCR beta CDR3 regions amplified from RNA transcripts. A set of HTBI primers served as the primers for a first-round RT-PCR of the TCR CDR3. TCRdb independently ran MiXCR on the multiplex PCR reads; one entry per CDR3 protein. The sample includes 300,000 to 350,000 distinct CDR3 sequences, 15% to 20% of them seen just once. The specimen was blood. The receptors here all came from a woman aged 40 to 55 with Graves' ophthalmopathy.

The table lists this clonotype with many counts. The V and J genes are TRBV19 and TRBJ2-7; D not certain. V lost 1 base to trimming and J lost 5 bases, with 9 bases between them. Germline CDR1 is LNHDA and CDR2 is SQIVND (reference sequence). This CDR3 has 13 amino acids. CDR3 DNA sequence: TGTGCCAGTAGTATAGGGGATGTCAACGAGCAGTACTTC. Its translation is CASSIGDVNEQYF.

The chain links TRBV28 to TRBJ2-5, with 7 positions matching TRBD2. The CDR3 covers 19 residues. In germline, CDR1 is MDHEN, CDR2 SYDVKM. J lost 5 bases, V lost 4 bases, and 22 bases had no gene match. The CDR3 DNA is TGTGCCAGCAGTTGGACTGGATACCATAGCGGGCCTACGGGGGAGACCCAGTACTTC. Its translation is CASSWTGYHSGPTGETQYF.

This clonotype showed up just a few times. DNA for the CDR3: TGTGCCGCGAGCTTTGGGGCGCGAGAGACCCAGTACTTC. Translating gives CAASFGARETQYF. The V and J genes are TRBV30 and TRBJ2-5; a possible D gene is TRBD1 (5 bases). Per the germline V gene, CDR1 is GTSNPN and CDR2 is SVGIG (reference sequence). V was cut by 8 bases and J by 4 bases, with 17 bases left in between. The CDR3 runs 13 residues.

Concerning this clonotype: Since a much larger clone is just one base distant, this may be a read error. The conserved closing phenylalanine or tryptophan is absent in this CDR3, likely reflecting a read error. V and J are TRBV7-2 and TRBJ1-5, with 10 bases fitting TRBD1. Germline V CDR1 and CDR2: SGHTA, FQGNSA. The length of the CDR3 is 15 residues. V lost 2 bases and J lost 6; bases outside the gene matches: 4. For the CDR3, the DNA is TGTGCCAGCAGCTTACTGACAGGGGGCGGTCAGCCCCAGCATCTT. Translating gives CASSLLTGGGQPQHL.

Comments on this clonotype: A much more abundant neighbour one base away suggests this may be a read error. V gene TRBV12-5 combines with J gene TRBJ1-5; a weak D match, TRBD1 (5 bases). Germline CDR1 and CDR2: LGHNT and FRNRAP. There are 16 residues in the CDR3. Trimming cost V 10 bases and J 0 bases, with 19 bases left between them. The CDR3 sequence is CAIGKGTDYSNQPQHF. In DNA, the CDR3 is TGTGCTATTGGCAAGGGGACGGACTATAGCAATCAGCCCCAGCATTTT.

The rearrangement links TRBV19 to TRBJ2-7; 8 bases fit TRBD2. The V and J ends lost 3 bases and 3 bases, in that order; junction bases with no gene match: 10. There are 16 residues in the CDR3. Germline assignment: CDR1 LNHDA and CDR2 SQIVND (reference sequence). CDR3 sequence reads: CASSIVRGGRNYEQYF. The CDR3 DNA reads TGTGCCAGTAGTATTGTTAGGGGCGGGAGGAACTACGAGCAGTACTTC.

This sequence joins TRBV6-1 and TRBJ1-1; 7 bases line up with TRBD1. CDR3 length: 14 amino acids. The germline V gene encodes CDR1 MNHNS and CDR2 SASEGT. Trimming cost V 7 bases and J 3 bases; bases outside gene matches: 8. The CDR3 loop reads CASIEGQFYTEAFF. CDR3 in DNA: TGTGCCAGCATTGAGGGACAGTTCTACACTGAAGCTTTCTTT.

J is TRBJ1-3 and V is TRBV20-1, with unresolved D. The CDR3 loop spans 17 amino acids. V was cut by 0 bases and J by 0 bases, with 15 bases left in between. The germline gives CDR1 DFQATT, CDR2 SNEGSKA (reference sequence). CDR3 nucleotide sequence: TGCAGTGCTAGAGATTTTGTTCCGGGGAGCTCTGGAAACACCATATATTTT. Protein product: CSARDFVPGSSGNTIYF.

This clonotype was observed a handful of times. The chain has TRBV19 and TRBJ2-2; 9 bases are shared with TRBD2. This CDR3 comprises 15 residues. Germline CDR1 and CDR2: LNHDA and SQIVND (reference sequence). J lost 6 bases, V lost 5 bases, and 7 bases had no gene match. The CDR3 protein is CASSLASGIAGELFF. The CDR3 DNA sequence: TGTGCCAGTAGTTTGGCTAGCGGGATCGCCGGGGAGCTGTTTTTT.

This chain joins TRBV6-1 and TRBJ2-5; 10 nucleotides match TRBD1. Germline CDR1 is MNHNS and CDR2 is SASEGT. This CDR3 region has 14 residues. The V gene end was trimmed by 6 bases and the J gene end by 6 bases; junction bases not matched to a gene: 7. The CDR3, as DNA: TGTGCCAGCAGGACCGGGACAGGGGATCAGACCCAGTACTTC. It translates to CASRTGTGDQTQYF.

In its sample, this clonotype was seen a few times. The V call is TRBV19, the J call TRBJ2-7, with D uncertain. V was cut by 4 bases and J by 2 bases, with 12 bases left in between. Germline loops: CDR1 LNHDA, CDR2 SQIVND (reference sequence). CDR3 length: 14 amino acids. The CDR3 nucleotides read TGTGCCAGTAGTACAGTAGGTGGGACCTACGAGCAGTACTTC. It encodes CASSTVGGTYEQYF.

This clonotype occurred many times. The rearrangement links TRBV24-1 to TRBJ2-7; D possibly uses TRBD1 or TRBD2 (5 bases each). CDR1 KGHDR and CDR2 SFDVKD come from the germline V gene. The CDR3 runs 14 residues. V was trimmed by 2 bases and J by 1 base, leaving 8 bases between them. CDR3 loop: CATSDSGRSYEQYF. CDR3 nucleotides: TGTGCCACCAGTGATTCGGGACGGTCCTACGAGCAGTACTTC.

The chain couples TRBV6-5 to TRBJ2-7; D is possibly TRBD2 (5 bases). V was shortened by 2 bases and J by 5 bases, with 13 bases between the two germline ends. The CDR3 totals 14 residues. The germline gives CDR1 MNHEY, CDR2 SVGAGI. CDR3 in amino acids: CASSYEGFGDEQYF. CDR3 DNA sequence: TGTGCCAGCAGTTACGAGGGCTTTGGGGACGAGCAGTACTTC.

In its sample, this clonotype was seen many times. V gene TRBV20-1 combines with J gene TRBJ1-2; no clear D gene. V shed 3 bases and J shed 4 bases, with 15 bases lying between them. CDR1 and CDR2 from the germline V gene are DFQATT and SNEGSKA (reference sequence). The CDR3 has 14 residues. CDR3 coding DNA: TGCAGTGCTAGGGGCGAATACAGAATCTATGGCTACACCTTC. It is translated as CSARGEYRIYGYTF.

V gene TRBV6-1 combines with J gene TRBJ1-1, with no clear D. CDR3 size: 15 residues. Trimming shortened V by 7 bases and J by 1 base, and 16 bases separated the two germline ends. Germline V gene lookup returns CDR1 MNHNS and CDR2 SASEGT. The CDR3 sequence: CASKPEREWNTEAFF. The CDR3 bases are TGTGCCAGCAAGCCCGAGAGGGAGTGGAACACTGAAGCTTTCTTT.

This clonotype has at least ten counts. The V call is TRBV5-4, the J call TRBJ2-7, with a possible D match to TRBD1 (6 bases). The V gene lost 4 bases and the J gene lost 4 bases, with 18 bases spanning the gap. Germline CDR1 SGHNT, CDR2 YYREEE (reference sequence). The CDR3 is 15 residues long. CDR3 nucleotide sequence: TGTGCCAGCAGCCACCGGACAGAGAAGATTTACGAGCAGTACTTC. Translated, it gives CASSHRTEKIYEQYF.

This clonotype was recorded many times. V usage is TRBV5-6 and J usage is TRBJ2-1; 10 bases align to TRBD2. The CDR3 is 16 amino acids. Germline-derived CDR1 and CDR2 are SGHDT and YYEEEE. Trimming at V came to 0 bases and at J to 6 bases, leaving 6 bases not matched to a gene. CDR3 coding DNA: TGTGCCAGCAGCTTGGGAGCGGGAGGGCCGTTCAATGAGCAGTTCTTC. Translating gives CASSLGAGGPFNEQFF.

The chain uses TRBV5-6 and TRBJ1-5, with a possible D match to TRBD1 (6 bases). Trimming pared 4 bases from V and 5 bases from J, leaving 19 bases between. CDR1 and CDR2 from the germline V gene are SGHDT and YYEEEE. The CDR3 is 16 amino acids. CDR3: CASSPGHLGRDQPQHF. The CDR3 DNA reads as TGTGCCAGCAGCCCGGGACATCTCGGTCGGGATCAGCCCCAGCATTTT.

This clonotype was seen at least ten times. The chain's CDR3 is CASREQLIGETQYF. CDR3 DNA: TGTGCCAGCAGAGAACAATTGATAGGAGAGACCCAGTACTTC. The chain has TRBV28 and TRBJ2-5; D is unclear. The CDR3 is made up of 14 amino acids. Trimming removed 6 bases at V and 4 bases at J, with 15 bases between. Germline loops: CDR1 MDHEN, CDR2 SYDVKM.